This T cell receptor (beta chain) appears in the sequencing data of a study of CD8 T cells in Susac syndrome. RNA amounts of about 0.5 to 1 ug underwent reverse transcription with random hexamers. TCRdb reprocessed the immunoSEQ multiplex PCR reads with MiXCR, giving one entry per CDR3 protein. The sample shows 200,000 or so distinct CDR3 sequences, around 95% of them seen only once. With respect to this clonotype: One end of the junction varies from germline; a read error may be responsible.

Sequencing targeted TCR beta in T cells from blood (CD8+ and CD4+). The sequenced material came from CD4+ T cells from PBMCs. The sequence was collected from a human donor with multiple sclerosis.

The CDR3 coding sequence is TGTGCCAGCAGCTTAAGTCCGGACAGGGTCACTGTAGCTTTCTTT. Protein: CASSLSPDRVTVAFF. The chain employs TRBV7-3 and TRBJ1-1, with 8 nucleotides matching TRBD1. Looked up from germline, CDR1 is SGHTA and CDR2 is FQGTGA. This CDR3 is built from 15 residues.